The 22 T cell receptor beta chains reported below all come from one sample, sequenced in a study of T cells after yellow fever vaccination. Each CDR3 protein gets one entry after TCRdb re-called the 5' RACE reads with MiXCR. Seen here are hundreds of thousands of distinct CDR3 sequences, 3.6% observed once, and the top ten hold 23%. Sequenced material: PBMCs, taken on the day of the yellow fever booster vaccination. All receptors derive from a man aged 18 to 29 who received the YFV17D yellow fever vaccine.

The chain couples TRBV6-5 to TRBJ2-3; 7 bases align to TRBD2. V gave up 2 bases and J gave up 4 bases; unmatched junction bases: 3. CDR1 and CDR2 (germline): MNHEY, SVGAGI. The CDR3 sequence is 14 residues long. CDR3 sequence (DNA): TGTGCCAGCAGTTACAGGACTAGACCAGATACGCAGTATTTT. Translating it yields CASSYRTRPDTQYF.

This clonotype was counted ten times or more. This chain joins TRBV5-5 and TRBJ2-3, with a weak D call TRBD2 (6 bases). CDR1 is SGHKS and CDR2 is YYEKEE in the germline V gene (reference sequence). V was clipped by 0 bases and J by 13 bases, with 9 bases between them. The CDR3 runs 11 residues. The CDR3 sequence is CASSLAEREYF. In DNA form, the CDR3 reads TGTGCCAGCAGCTTGGCGGAGCGGGAGTATTTT.

Many counts were recorded for this clonotype. The chain joins TRBV10-3 to TRBJ2-7, with 8 bases identical to TRBD1. The CDR3 has 14 amino acids. The J segment lost 3 bases and the V segment lost 3 bases, leaving 4 bases of the junction unmatched. CDR1 is ENHRY, CDR2 SYGVKD, per germline. The CDR3 DNA reads TGTGCCATCAGTGACCCCGGGACAGGCTACGAGCAGTACTTC. This codes for CAISDPGTGYEQYF.

This clonotype turned up a few times. The gene calls are TRBV9 and TRBJ2-1; 7 positions match TRBD2. Germline CDR1 and CDR2: SGDLS and YYNGEE. CDR3 length: 15 amino acids. Trimming at V came to 0 bases and at J to 7 bases, leaving 7 bases not matched to a gene. The CDR3 here is CASSVGGGAGNEQFF. For the CDR3, the DNA is TGTGCCAGCAGCGTAGGGGGGGGAGCTGGGAATGAGCAGTTCTTC.

This clonotype was seen many times. This sequence joins TRBV7-3 and TRBJ2-1; 8 bases fit TRBD1. The CDR3 covers 14 residues. Germline CDR1 reads SGHTA; CDR2 reads FQGTGA. The trim removed 2 bases at V and 6 bases at J, leaving 3 bases unmatched. CDR3 nucleotides: TGTGCCAGCAGCTTAGGGGGACAGGCCAATGAGCAGTTCTTC. Its translation is CASSLGGQANEQFF.

This clonotype has a count of ten or more. J is TRBJ2-3 and V is TRBV7-2, with TRBD1 identical over 8 bases. The CDR3 runs 14 residues. CDR1 SGHTA and CDR2 FQGNSA come from the germline V gene. Trimming took 7 bases from V and 3 from J; bases not matched to a gene: 6. For the CDR3, the DNA is TGTGCCAGCACCAACCGACAGGGGACAGATACGCAGTATTTT. The encoded protein is CASTNRQGTDTQYF.

This clonotype was detected ten times or more. The rearrangement uses TRBV6-5 and TRBJ1-2; D perhaps matches TRBD1 (6 bases). CDR3 length: 15 amino acids. Trimming cost V 7 bases and J 6 bases, with 21 bases left between them. Germline CDR1 is MNHEY and CDR2 is SVGAGI. The CDR3 loop is CASKGGRSGLHGYTF. The CDR3 DNA reads TGTGCCAGCAAGGGGGGGCGATCAGGACTTCATGGCTACACCTTC.

The CDR3 here is CASSYRSGTAAGELFF. CDR3 in DNA: TGTGCCAGCAGTTATCGGTCCGGGACAGCGGCCGGGGAGCTGTTTTTT. The chain carries TRBV6-5 and TRBJ2-2, with 7 bases matching TRBD1. Germline assignment: CDR1 MNHEY and CDR2 SVGAGI. The CDR3 consists of 16 residues. With V trimmed by 3 bases and J by 6 bases, 10 bases remained unmatched.

This clonotype was observed at least ten times. This chain links TRBV7-9 with TRBJ2-3, with 8 bases that match TRBD2. Germline values: CDR1 SEHNR, CDR2 FQNEAQ (reference sequence). J was trimmed by 4 bases and V by 5 bases; bases with no gene match: 8. The CDR3 extends over 15 amino acids. The CDR3 spells CASSTTGTRPDTQYF. The CDR3 DNA sequence: TGTGCCAGCAGCACTACCGGGACTAGACCAGATACGCAGTATTTT.

J is TRBJ1-2 and V is TRBV4-3; TRBD1 is a possible D gene (5 bases). V was pared by 3 bases and J by 6 bases, with 23 bases between. The germline gives CDR1 LGHNA, CDR2 YSLEER. CDR3 length equals 17 residues. CDR3 region: CASSQLVGSGSSDGYTF. Written as DNA, the CDR3 is TGCGCCAGCAGCCAGCTTGTAGGGTCAGGGAGCTCGGATGGCTACACCTTC.

The sample holds many counts of this clonotype. J is TRBJ2-7 and V is TRBV5-1; 8 bases match TRBD2. Germline-derived CDR1 and CDR2 are SGHRS and YFSETQ. Trimming took 4 bases from V and 4 from J; bases not matched to a gene: 7. The CDR3 covers 14 residues. As DNA, the CDR3 is TGCGCCAGCAGCCCGGGGACTAGTTATTACGAGCAGTACTTC. Translated: CASSPGTSYYEQYF.

The sample holds a few counts of this clonotype. V usage is TRBV20-1 and J usage is TRBJ1-4; 7 positions agree with TRBD1. The germline V gene encodes CDR1 DFQATT and CDR2 SNEGSKA (reference sequence). V gave up 3 bases and J gave up 8 bases; unmatched junction bases: 12. CDR3 length: 15 amino acids. The DNA for the CDR3 is TGCAGTGCTAGGTTCGGGAACAGGGGAATCGAAAAACTGTTTTTT. Its protein product is CSARFGNRGIEKLFF.

This clonotype was recorded a few times. The rearrangement joins TRBV6-1 to TRBJ2-7, with TRBD2 matching 11 bases. In germline, CDR1 is MNHNS, CDR2 SASEGT. J gave up 5 bases and V 1 base, and 4 bases lay outside the gene matches. The CDR3 runs to 15 residues. This CDR3 reads CASSEGLAGLDEQYV. In nucleotides, the CDR3 is TGTGCCAGCAGTGAAGGACTAGCGGGGTTGGACGAGCAGTACGTC.

This clonotype was picked up a small number of times. The V and J genes are TRBV7-2 and TRBJ2-3; 7 bases map to TRBD2. The CDR3 covers 15 residues. Per germline, CDR1 SGHTA and CDR2 FQGNSA. V lost 0 bases, J lost 4 bases, and 4 bases stayed unmatched. The CDR3 bases are TGTGCCAGCAGCTTAGCGGGGGGGGAGGCAGATACGCAGTATTTT. It codes for CASSLAGGEADTQYF.

The J gene is TRBJ1-5, the V gene TRBV12-3 or TRBV12-4; D unclear. Trimming removed 6 bases from V and 11 bases from J, with 17 bases in between. The CDR3 is 13 amino acids. The CDR3 sequence: CASSSNTVGTQHF. CDR3 sequence (DNA): TGTGCCAGCAGCTCCAACACGGTCGGAACCCAGCATTTT.

This clonotype has more than one count but fewer than ten. CDR3 in amino acids: CASSLGNSYEQYF. The CDR3, as DNA: TGTGCCAGCAGCTTAGGGAACTCCTACGAGCAGTACTTC. The rearrangement joins TRBV7-2 to TRBJ2-7, with D unresolved. CDR3 length equals 13 residues. Germline assignment: CDR1 SGHTA and CDR2 FQGNSA. V was trimmed by 1 base and J by 0 bases, leaving 4 bases between them.

Many counts were recorded for this clonotype. The chain uses TRBV5-1 and TRBJ2-3; D possibly corresponds to TRBD2 (7 bases). The length of the CDR3 is 16 residues. The germline gives CDR1 SGHRS, CDR2 YFSETQ. V lost 3 bases and J 7 bases, leaving 21 bases between the germline ends. CDR3 sequence (DNA): TGCGCCAGCAGCTGGGGCTACGGGGGGCCCACGCATACGCAGTATTTT. Encoded protein: CASSWGYGGPTHTQYF.

This clonotype was recorded many times. This sequence joins TRBV28 and TRBJ2-1, with D possibly being TRBD2 (7 bases). Trimming pared 2 bases from V and 3 bases from J, leaving 14 bases between. The CDR3 is made up of 16 amino acids. Per the germline V gene, CDR1 is MDHEN and CDR2 is SYDVKM. Here the CDR3 DNA reads TGTGCCAGCAGTTTAGGCGGGGGCCTACTCTACAATGAGCAGTTCTTC. It yields the protein CASSLGGGLLYNEQFF.

This clonotype was counted many times. The rearrangement uses TRBV7-2 and TRBJ2-2; the D gene is possibly TRBD1 (6 bases). Germline values: CDR1 SGHTA, CDR2 FQGNSA. V was trimmed by 1 base and J by 4 bases, leaving 13 bases between them. The length of the CDR3 is 16 residues. The CDR3 reads CASSLDSGVGTGELFF. The CDR3 bases are TGTGCCAGCAGCTTAGATTCAGGGGTCGGCACCGGGGAGCTGTTTTTT.

The rearrangement links TRBV7-2 to TRBJ1-1; D gene unclear. Germline-derived CDR1 and CDR2 are SGHTA and FQGNSA. The CDR3 extends over 11 amino acids. V dropped 3 bases and J dropped 6 bases, with 5 bases sitting between them. The CDR3 here is CASSFGAEAFF. In DNA form, the CDR3 reads TGTGCCAGCAGCTTCGGGGCTGAAGCTTTCTTT.

This clonotype was seen many times. The chain joins TRBV4-1 to TRBJ2-1; D is unresolved. CDR1 is MGHRA, CDR2 YSYEKL, per germline. This CDR3 has 15 residues. Trimming took 1 base from V and 7 from J, leaving 14 bases between them. CDR3 residues: CASSQGLLGTNEQFF. CDR3 DNA sequence: TGCGCCAGCAGCCAAGGGCTCCTCGGTACGAATGAGCAGTTCTTC.

This clonotype was observed a handful of times. This chain connects TRBV12-3 or TRBV12-4 to TRBJ2-5; D is perhaps TRBD2 (6 bases). Between the trimmed V and J ends, which lost 0 bases and 1 base, there was a span of 15 bases. CDR3 length: 17 residues. DNA of the CDR3: TGTGCCAGCAGTTTAGCCCCTACCGGGGGACTCCAAGAGACCCAGTACTTC. It translates to CASSLAPTGGLQETQYF.